These T cell receptor beta chains were read from a single sample in a study of blood T cell repertoires in COVID-19. Only in-frame clones appear in the TCRdb table, and some are missing; sequencing was by immunoSEQ multiplex PCR. The table shows about 35,000 clones, with around 83% occurring only once. The sample consisted of peripheral blood. The receptor source for this set is a man in his fifties or sixties with active or convalescent COVID-19. Both conserved end residues are part of each CDR3. D genes are given only for firm matches. Clone sizes are given selectively: once, few, many, or a class where the clone is expanded.

cdr3_nt cdr3_aa j_call d_call v_call clone_size
TGTGCCAGCAGATATGGACAGGGTAGAGGTGAAAAACTGTTTTTT CASRYGQGRGEKLFF TRBJ1-4 TRBD1 TRBV2 -
TGCGCCAGCAGCCAAACAACAGGGGGCGGCTCTGGAAACACCATATATTTT CASSQTTGGGSGNTIYF TRBJ1-3 TRBD1 TRBV4-1 -
TGTGCCAGTAGTATATTCTGGAGAACTGAAGCTTTCTTT CASSIFWRTEAFF TRBJ1-1 - TRBV19 once
TGTGCCACCAGCAGAGGAACGGGTTCACCCCTCCACTTT CATSRGTGSPLHF TRBJ1-6 - TRBV15 -
TGTGCCACCAGCAGAGATGTTGAGGGGCCCCAGCATTTT CATSRDVEGPQHF TRBJ1-5 - TRBV15 -
TGTGCCAGCAGTGAGATGGATACGCAGTATTTT CASSEMDTQYF TRBJ2-3 - TRBV27 -
TGTGCCAGCAGCATTGGGACAGGGGGATCAACTGGAAACACCATATATTTT CASSIGTGGSTGNTIYF TRBJ1-3 TRBD1 TRBV9 once
TGTGCCTCCAGGCAGGTCGAGGGCTATGGCTACACCTTC CASRQVEGYGYTF TRBJ1-2 - TRBV10-3 -
TGTGCCAGCAGCACGGTGACAGGGGTGGATCAGCCCCAGCATTTT CASSTVTGVDQPQHF TRBJ1-5 - TRBV21-1 few
TGCGCCAGCAGTGCCCTACGGACTAGCGGGGAGCAGTTCTTC CASSALRTSGEQFF TRBJ2-1 TRBD2 TRBV10-1 few
TGTGCCAGCAGCACAACAGGGGGGCCTTCACCCCTCCACTTT CASSTTGGPSPLHF TRBJ1-6 TRBD1 TRBV27 -
TGTGCCAGCAGCCCCGACAGGGCCGGTGGCTACACCTTC CASSPDRAGGYTF TRBJ1-2 TRBD1 TRBV7-8 -
TGTGCCAGCGGCACAAGCGGTCGGACAGATACGCAGTATTTT CASGTSGRTDTQYF TRBJ2-3 - TRBV21-1 -